What follows is one TCR beta chain and its context. Trimming took 6 bases from V and 14 from J; bases not matched to a gene: 18. This CDR3 contains 15 residues. From germline, CDR1 is SGHVT and CDR2 SQSDAQ. TCRdb redid the calling of the PCR reads with MiXCR, one entry per CDR3 protein. The sample holds some 15,000 distinct CDR3 sequences, 45% to 50% seen once. These data come from a study of tumor-infiltrating lymphocytes in oesophageal squamous cell carcinoma. The TCR sequence derives from a male donor with esophageal squamous cell carcinoma. The genes are TRBV7-4 and TRBJ2-3, with 9 bases matching TRBD1. The material sequenced was blood. The CDR3 protein is CASRYGQGYTGELYF. CDR3 DNA sequence: TGTGCCAGCAGATACGGACAGGGGTACACCGGGGAGCTGTATTTT.